The rows below give T cell receptor beta chains drawn from one sample of a study of shared clonotypes between healthy human individuals. Sequencing used immunoSEQ multiplex PCR; TCRdb keeps in-frame clones, though not all of them. The table records roughly 810,000 clones, around 96% of them present only once. What was sequenced was naive CD8+ T cells sorted from blood. These receptors originate from a man in his thirties or forties in good health. Both conserved end residues are trimmed from each CDR3. Size tells how often a clone was seen (once, few, many) or the class of an expanded clone, and some rows leave it out.

j_gene: TRBJ2-5
v_gene: TRBV7-2
abundance: -
CDR3aa: ASSLALSLSTKETQY

j_gene: TRBJ2-7
v_gene: TRBV2
abundance: -
CDR3aa: ASSVTGGAGEQY

j_gene: TRBJ2-1
v_gene: TRBV6-1
abundance: once
CDR3aa: ASSEETRSSYNEQF

j_gene: TRBJ1-5
v_gene: TRBV20-1
abundance: few
CDR3aa: SARVRPQH

j_gene: TRBJ1-1
v_gene: TRBV2
abundance: -
CDR3aa: ASEGQGNTEAF

j_gene: TRBJ2-3
v_gene: TRBV5-1
abundance: -
CDR3aa: ASSLRDRVTDTQY

j_gene: TRBJ2-6
v_gene: TRBV29-1
abundance: once
CDR3aa: SVVIRGANVLT

j_gene: TRBJ2-7
v_gene: TRBV2
abundance: -
CDR3aa: ASSERGYEQY

j_gene: TRBJ2-7
v_gene: TRBV4-1
abundance: once
CDR3aa: ASSQGLDRSYEQY

j_gene: TRBJ2-6
v_gene: TRBV28
abundance: -
CDR3aa: ASSKTGSGANVLT

j_gene: TRBJ1-1
v_gene: TRBV27
abundance: -
CDR3aa: ASSFTRSGTEAF

j_gene: TRBJ2-7
v_gene: TRBV5-1
abundance: -
CDR3aa: ASSLASETVTYEQY

j_gene: TRBJ1-1
v_gene: TRBV11-2
abundance: -
CDR3aa: ASSSGTGAPFGTEAF

j_gene: TRBJ2-7
v_gene: TRBV6-1
abundance: -
CDR3aa: ASSVFYEQY

j_gene: TRBJ2-7
v_gene: TRBV2
abundance: -
CDR3aa: ASRGLAGDSYEQY

j_gene: TRBJ2-3
v_gene: TRBV5-6
abundance: -
CDR3aa: ASSLLWESTDTQY

j_gene: TRBJ2-7
v_gene: TRBV30
abundance: -
CDR3aa: AWMPSTVDPYEQY

j_gene: TRBJ1-5
v_gene: TRBV5-8
abundance: -
CDR3aa: ASSLGTGGQPQH

j_gene: TRBJ2-5
v_gene: TRBV19
abundance: -
CDR3aa: ASTLSAAAQETQY

j_gene: TRBJ2-7
v_gene: TRBV7-9
abundance: -
CDR3aa: ASSFSGTRGEQY

j_gene: TRBJ1-2
v_gene: TRBV12-5
abundance: -
CDR3aa: ASGPHLESGPLSGGYT

j_gene: TRBJ2-2
v_gene: TRBV27
abundance: -
CDR3aa: ASRTEGGELF

j_gene: TRBJ2-1
v_gene: TRBV9
abundance: -
CDR3aa: ASSMDQGYEQF

j_gene: TRBJ2-7
v_gene: TRBV2
abundance: -
CDR3aa: ASSESLGVLLTVRDEQY

j_gene: TRBJ1-4
v_gene: TRBV6-5
abundance: -
CDR3aa: ASSPGGEKLF

j_gene: TRBJ2-1
v_gene: TRBV7-8
abundance: once
CDR3aa: ASSFPGGNNEQF

j_gene: TRBJ2-1
v_gene: TRBV10-1
abundance: -
CDR3aa: ATRKALKYNEQF

j_gene: TRBJ2-7
v_gene: TRBV7-2
abundance: -
CDR3aa: ASSLEGPVDEQY

j_gene: TRBJ2-3
v_gene: TRBV27
abundance: -
CDR3aa: ASTGTGGPTSTDTQY

j_gene: TRBJ1-1
v_gene: TRBV7-9
abundance: -
CDR3aa: AGGIMNTEAF

j_gene: TRBJ1-1
v_gene: TRBV7-6
abundance: -
CDR3aa: ASSPSPSVGNTEAF

j_gene: TRBJ2-3
v_gene: TRBV7-2
abundance: -
CDR3aa: ASSRSPPDTQY

j_gene: TRBJ2-7
v_gene: TRBV6-1
abundance: -
CDR3aa: ASRTASSYEQY

j_gene: TRBJ2-2
v_gene: TRBV7-9
abundance: -
CDR3aa: ASSAQGDGELF

j_gene: TRBJ2-7
v_gene: TRBV5-5
abundance: -
CDR3aa: ASSLGYQAYEQY

j_gene: TRBJ2-7
v_gene: TRBV29-1
abundance: -
CDR3aa: SVGQGDSYEQY